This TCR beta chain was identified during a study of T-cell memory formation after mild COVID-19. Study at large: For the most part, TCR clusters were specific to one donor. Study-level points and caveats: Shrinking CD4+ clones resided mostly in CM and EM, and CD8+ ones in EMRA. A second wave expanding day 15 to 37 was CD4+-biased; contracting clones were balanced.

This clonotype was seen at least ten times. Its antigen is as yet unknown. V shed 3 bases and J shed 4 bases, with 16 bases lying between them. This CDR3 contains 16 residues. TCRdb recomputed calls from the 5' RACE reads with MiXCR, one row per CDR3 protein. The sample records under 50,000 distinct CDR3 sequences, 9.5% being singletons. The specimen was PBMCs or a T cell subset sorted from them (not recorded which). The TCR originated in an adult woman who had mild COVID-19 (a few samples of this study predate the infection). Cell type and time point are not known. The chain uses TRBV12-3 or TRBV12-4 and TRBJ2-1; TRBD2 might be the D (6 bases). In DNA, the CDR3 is TGTGCCAGCAGTTTCGGGGTTGGGGGGACGTACAATGAGCAGTTCTTC. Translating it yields CASSFGVGGTYNEQFF.